Below, one T cell receptor (beta chain) is given with its context. The germline gives CDR1 MNHEY, CDR2 SMNVEV (reference sequence). The CDR3 totals 16 residues. With 4 bases clipped from V and 7 bases from J, the junction kept 12 bases outside the gene matches. The data stem from a study of glioma-infiltrating T cells after dendritic cell vaccination. Sequencing was performed with immunoSEQ multiplex PCR; in TCRdb, only in-frame clones are kept and a portion is missing. The sample lists approximately 62,000 clones, 86% seen once, with approximately 10% in the top ten. The time point is: after dendritic cell vaccination, including at tumor progression/relapse.

The V and J genes are TRBV27 and TRBJ1-2, with 10 bases lining up with TRBD1. This TCR was sampled from a human donor with glioblastoma. Specimen: blood, collected after dendritic cell vaccination. CDR3 bases: TGTGCCAGCAGTTACCGAGGGACAGGGGAAATTTCTGGCTACACCTTC. Its translation: CASSYRGTGEISGYTF.